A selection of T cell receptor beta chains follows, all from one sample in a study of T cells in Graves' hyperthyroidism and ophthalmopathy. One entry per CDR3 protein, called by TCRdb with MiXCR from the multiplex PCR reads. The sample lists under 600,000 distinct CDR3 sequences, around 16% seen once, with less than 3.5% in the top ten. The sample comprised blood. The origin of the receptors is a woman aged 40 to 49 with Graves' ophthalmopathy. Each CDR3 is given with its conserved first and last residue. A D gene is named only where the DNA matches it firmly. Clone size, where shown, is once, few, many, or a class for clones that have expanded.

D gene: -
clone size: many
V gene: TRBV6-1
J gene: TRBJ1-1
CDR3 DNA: TGTGCCAGCAGTCGGGGGGGACAACTCACTGAAGCTTTCTTT
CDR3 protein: CASSRGGQLTEAFF

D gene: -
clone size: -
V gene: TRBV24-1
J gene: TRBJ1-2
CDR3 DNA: TGTGCCACCAGTCCGATTACAGGGAACTATGGCTACACCTTC
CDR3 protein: CATSPITGNYGYTF

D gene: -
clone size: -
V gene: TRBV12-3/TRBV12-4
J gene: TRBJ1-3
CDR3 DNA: TGTGCCAGCAGTTTAGATTACAGCTCTGGAAACACCATATATTTT
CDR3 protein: CASSLDYSSGNTIYF

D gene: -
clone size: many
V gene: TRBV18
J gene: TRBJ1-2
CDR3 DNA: TGTGCCAGCTCACCGCAGACAGGAAATGGCTACACCTTC
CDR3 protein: CASSPQTGNGYTF

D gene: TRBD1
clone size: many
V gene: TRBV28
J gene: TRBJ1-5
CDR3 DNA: TGTGCCAGCAGCCCGACAGGGGGCAGTCAGCCCCAGCATTTT
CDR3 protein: CASSPTGGSQPQHF

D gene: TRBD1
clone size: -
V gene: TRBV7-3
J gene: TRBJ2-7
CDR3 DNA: TGTGCCAGCAGCTTACAAGGGACAGGACCCTACGAGCAGTACTTC
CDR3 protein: CASSLQGTGPYEQYF

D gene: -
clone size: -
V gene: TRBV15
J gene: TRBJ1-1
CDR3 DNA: TGTGCCACCAGCGCCTTGAACACTGAAGCTTTCTTT
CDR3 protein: CATSALNTEAFF

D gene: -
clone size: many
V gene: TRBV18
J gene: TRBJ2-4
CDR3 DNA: TGTGCCAGCTCACCCGCCGGGTCAGCGAACATTCAGTACTTC
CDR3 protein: CASSPAGSANIQYF

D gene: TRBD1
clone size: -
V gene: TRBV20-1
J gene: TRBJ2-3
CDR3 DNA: TGCAGTGCTATTGATCTGGGACAGGGGGTCACAGATACGCAGTATTTT
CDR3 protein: CSAIDLGQGVTDTQYF

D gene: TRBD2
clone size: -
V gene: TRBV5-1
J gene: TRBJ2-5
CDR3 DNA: TGCGCCAGCAGCTCTAGCGGGCATCTTAAGGAGACCCAGTACTTC
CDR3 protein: CASSSSGHLKETQYF

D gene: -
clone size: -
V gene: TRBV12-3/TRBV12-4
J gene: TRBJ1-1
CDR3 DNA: TGTGCCAGCAGCGTGACCGGGGGGGACACTGAAGCTTTCTTT
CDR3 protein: CASSVTGGDTEAFF

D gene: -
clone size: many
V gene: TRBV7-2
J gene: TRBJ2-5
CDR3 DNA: TGTGCCAGCAGCCGACAGGAGGGTGTAGGAGAGACCCAGTACTTC
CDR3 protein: CASSRQEGVGETQYF

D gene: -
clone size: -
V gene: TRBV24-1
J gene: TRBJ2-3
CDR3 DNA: TGTGCCACCAGTGGGGTCCGAGGGGATACGCAGTATTTT
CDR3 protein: CATSGVRGDTQYF

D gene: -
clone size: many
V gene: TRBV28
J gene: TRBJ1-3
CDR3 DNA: TGTGCCAGCACCCCCGGGTGGGGAGGGTCTGGAAACACCATATATTTT
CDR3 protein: CASTPGWGGSGNTIYF

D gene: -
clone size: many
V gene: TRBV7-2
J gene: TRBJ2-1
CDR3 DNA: TGTGCCAGCAGCTTAGCGGGATACTCCTACAATGAGCAGTTCTTC
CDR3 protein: CASSLAGYSYNEQFF

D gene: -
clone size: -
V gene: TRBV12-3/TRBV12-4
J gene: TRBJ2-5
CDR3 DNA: TGTGCCAGCAGTCCTAAGTTAAGGATGGACGCGAGAAAGACCCAGTACTTC
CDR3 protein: CASSPKLRMDARKTQYF

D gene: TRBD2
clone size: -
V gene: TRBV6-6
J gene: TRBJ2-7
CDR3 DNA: TGTGCCAGCAGTTACTCGGATAGCGGGAATTCCTACGAGCAGTACTTC
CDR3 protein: CASSYSDSGNSYEQYF

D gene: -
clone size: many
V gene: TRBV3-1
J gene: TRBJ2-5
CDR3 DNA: TGTGCCAGCAGCCAGAACGCCCAAGAGACCCAGTACTTC
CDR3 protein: CASSQNAQETQYF

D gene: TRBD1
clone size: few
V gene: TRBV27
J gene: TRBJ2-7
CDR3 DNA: TGTGCCAGCAGTTTTACAGGGGACAAGTTCTACGAGCAGTACTTC
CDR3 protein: CASSFTGDKFYEQYF

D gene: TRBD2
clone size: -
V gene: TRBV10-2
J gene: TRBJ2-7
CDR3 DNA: TGCGCCAGCAAGGGAACTAGCGGACTCTCCTACGAGCAGTACTTC
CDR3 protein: CASKGTSGLSYEQYF

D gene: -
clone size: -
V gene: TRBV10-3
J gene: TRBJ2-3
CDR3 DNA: TGTGCCATCAGTAATAAGGATACGCAGTATTTT
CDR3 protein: CAISNKDTQYF

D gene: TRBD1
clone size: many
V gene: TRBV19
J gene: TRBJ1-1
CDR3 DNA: TGTGCCAGCAGTAAGGGGGCAAACACTGAAGCTTTCTTT
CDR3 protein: CASSKGANTEAFF

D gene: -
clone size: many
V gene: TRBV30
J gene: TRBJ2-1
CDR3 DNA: TGTGCCTGTGACGTTACGCCTTTATCCTACAATGAGCAGTTCTTC
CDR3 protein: CACDVTPLSYNEQFF

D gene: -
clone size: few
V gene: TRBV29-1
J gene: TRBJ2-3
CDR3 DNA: TGCAGCGTTACCCGGGACACTTTCACAGATACGCAGTATTTT
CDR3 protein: CSVTRDTFTDTQYF

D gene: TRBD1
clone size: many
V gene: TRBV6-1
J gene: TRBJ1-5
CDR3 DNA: TGTGCCAGCAGTGAATCTAGGGACAGGGTATGGTATCAGCCCCAGCATTTT
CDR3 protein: CASSESRDRVWYQPQHF

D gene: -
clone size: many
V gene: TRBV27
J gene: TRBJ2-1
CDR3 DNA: TGTGCCAGCAGTACTCGACTCGGATGGAATGAGCAGTTCTTC
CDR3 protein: CASSTRLGWNEQFF

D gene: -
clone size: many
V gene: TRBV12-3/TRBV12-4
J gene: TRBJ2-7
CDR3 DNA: TGTGCCAGCAGTGGACGGCGAAGCTCCTACGAGCAGTACTTC
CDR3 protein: CASSGRRSSYEQYF

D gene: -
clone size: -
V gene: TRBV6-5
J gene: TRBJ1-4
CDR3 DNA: TGTGCCAGCAGTTACTCGACTCTAACCCCCGAAAAACTGTTTTTT
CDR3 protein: CASSYSTLTPEKLFF

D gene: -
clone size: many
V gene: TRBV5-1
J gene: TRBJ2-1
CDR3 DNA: TGCGCCAGCAGCTGGCCGGGGGAGACCTACAATGAGCAGTTCTTC
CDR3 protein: CASSWPGETYNEQFF

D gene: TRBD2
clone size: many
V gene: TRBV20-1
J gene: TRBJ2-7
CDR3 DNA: TGCAGTGCGCCTCACAGCGGGAGGTACGAGCAGTACTTC
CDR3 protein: CSAPHSGRYEQYF

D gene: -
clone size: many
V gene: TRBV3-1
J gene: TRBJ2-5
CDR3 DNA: TGTGCCAGCAGCCAAGGAGTCAGCGGACAAGAGACCCAGTACTTC
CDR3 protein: CASSQGVSGQETQYF

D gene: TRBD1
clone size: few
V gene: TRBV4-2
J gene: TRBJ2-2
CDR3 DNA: TGTGCCAGCAGCCAAGTTCCTAGGACAGGGGGGACCGGGGAGCTGTTTTTT
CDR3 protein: CASSQVPRTGGTGELFF

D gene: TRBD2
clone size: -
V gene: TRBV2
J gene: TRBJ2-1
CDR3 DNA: TGTGCCAGCAGCAAACTAGCGGGAGTCTACAATGAGCAGTCCTTC
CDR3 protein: CASSKLAGVYNEQSF

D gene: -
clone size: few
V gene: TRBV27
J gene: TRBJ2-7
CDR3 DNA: TGTGCCAGCAGTTTATCGGGACCGAGTATAAGCGAGCAGTACTTC
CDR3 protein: CASSLSGPSISEQYF

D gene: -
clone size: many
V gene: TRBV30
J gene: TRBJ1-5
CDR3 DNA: TGTGCCTGGAGCGAGACAGGTCAGCCCCAGCATTTT
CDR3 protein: CAWSETGQPQHF

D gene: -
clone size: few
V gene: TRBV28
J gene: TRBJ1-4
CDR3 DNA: TGTGCCAGCAGTCATAATGAAAAACTGTTTTTT
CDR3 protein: CASSHNEKLFF

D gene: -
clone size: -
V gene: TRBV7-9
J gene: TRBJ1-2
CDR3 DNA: TGTGCCAGCAGCGACCCCTGGGGCGCGGATGGCTACACCTTC
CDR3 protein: CASSDPWGADGYTF

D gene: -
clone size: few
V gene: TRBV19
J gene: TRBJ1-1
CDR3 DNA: TGTGCCAGTAGTATTCAACCGGGACAGAACACTGAAGCTTTCTTT
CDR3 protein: CASSIQPGQNTEAFF

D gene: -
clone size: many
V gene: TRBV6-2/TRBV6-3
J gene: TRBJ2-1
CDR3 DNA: TGTGCCAGCAATCAGGGGTCATACAATGAGCAGTTCTTC
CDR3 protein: CASNQGSYNEQFF

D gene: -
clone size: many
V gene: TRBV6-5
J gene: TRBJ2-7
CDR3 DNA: TGTGCCAGCAGTTACGGTGTCAGCTCCTACGAGCAGTACTTC
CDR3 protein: CASSYGVSSYEQYF

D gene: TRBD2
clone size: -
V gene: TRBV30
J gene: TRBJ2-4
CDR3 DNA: TGTGCCTGGACTTTTTCTACGGCGGGGGGGCAAAACATTCAGTACTTC
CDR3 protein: CAWTFSTAGGQNIQYF

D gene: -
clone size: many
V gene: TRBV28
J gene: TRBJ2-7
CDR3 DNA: TGTGCCAGCAGTTTTCCGGCCAGGGACAGCGGGATCTCCTACGAGCAGTACTTC
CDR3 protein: CASSFPARDSGISYEQYF

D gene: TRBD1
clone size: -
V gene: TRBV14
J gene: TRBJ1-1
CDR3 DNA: TGTGCCAGCAGCCAACCCGGGAGGGGGCACGCTGAAGCTTTCTTT
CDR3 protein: CASSQPGRGHAEAFF